A single sample gave rise to the 9 T cell receptor beta chains below, sequenced in a study of long-term antiretroviral therapy in people with HIV. The authors ran the immunoSEQ assay, v3.0, at survey level. Using immunoSEQ multiplex PCR, the repertoire was profiled, and TCRdb retains in-frame clones only, with some absent. The sample carries fewer than 20,000 clones, roughly nine tenths recorded once. Specimen: unsorted PBMCs, collected 4.2 years after starting antiretroviral therapy. The receptor source for this set is a man aged 50 or older with HIV.

V and J are TRBV11-3 and TRBJ2-5; possible D gene TRBD2, 6 bases. Gene TRBJ2-7 matches the end of the DNA better, so the J call may be wrong. CDR3 length: 12 amino acids. The germline CDR1 and CDR2 sequences are SGHNT and YENEEA. The CDR3 region is CASSLSGYEQYF. CDR3 DNA: TGTGCCAGCAGCCTTAGCGGCTACGAGCAGTACTTC.

The V gene is TRBV18, the J gene TRBJ2-1; no reliable D call. The V end lost 0 bases, the J end lost 0 bases, and 6 bases lay between the germline ends. CDR3 length: 15 residues. CDR1 is KGHSH, CDR2 LQKENI, per germline. CDR3 in amino acids: CASSPPTGSYNEQFF. In DNA, the CDR3 is TGTGCCAGCTCACCACCCACGGGCTCCTACAATGAGCAGTTCTTC.

This clone was counted a single time. The V gene is TRBV6-1, the J gene TRBJ1-2, with TRBD1 matching over 7 bases. The length of the CDR3 is 14 residues. Germline V gene data show CDR1 as MNHNS and CDR2 as SASEGT. V trimming: 7 bases; J trimming: 4 bases; junction bases outside the gene matches: 9. CDR3 sequence (DNA): TGTGCCAGCATTTGGGACAGCCAGTCCTATGGCTACACCTTC. Amino acid sequence: CASIWDSQSYGYTF.

The V gene is TRBV6-1, the J gene TRBJ2-3; no clear D gene. The CDR3 sequence is 15 residues long. V dropped 0 bases and J dropped 0 bases, with 7 bases sitting between them. Germline assignment: CDR1 MNHNS and CDR2 SASEGT. The CDR3 loop reads CASSEADFSTDTQYF. Here the CDR3 DNA reads TGTGCCAGCAGTGAAGCAGACTTCAGCACAGATACGCAGTATTTT.

The chain combines TRBV15 with TRBJ2-3; 7 bases line up with TRBD1. Germline CDR1 LNHNV, CDR2 YYDKDF (reference sequence). CDR3 size: 16 residues. The V and J ends lost 1 base and 1 base, in that order; junction bases with no gene match: 5. This chain's CDR3 is CATSRGTGGGTDTQYF. CDR3 nucleotide sequence: TGTGCCACCAGCAGAGGGACAGGCGGAGGCACAGATACGCAGTATTTT.

V usage is TRBV7-9 and J usage is TRBJ2-7; D uncertain. The CDR3 length is 14 residues. The V end was cut by 2 bases, the J end by 2 bases, with 10 bases between. From germline, CDR1 is SEHNR and CDR2 FQNEAQ (reference sequence). The CDR3 spells CASSLQMLPYEQYF. CDR3 in DNA: TGTGCCAGCAGCTTACAGATGCTCCCCTACGAGCAGTACTTC.

The J gene is TRBJ1-2, the V gene TRBV9; D is ambiguous. This CDR3 has 12 residues. CDR1 and CDR2 from the germline V gene are SGDLS and YYNGEE. V gave up 3 bases and J gave up 6 bases, with 9 bases separating them. CDR3 region: CASSGRDNGYTF. CDR3 nucleotides: TGTGCCAGCAGCGGCCGGGATAATGGCTACACCTTC.

This chain's CDR3 is CASSFGASGQETQYF. Here the CDR3 DNA reads TGTGCCAGCAGCTTTGGGGCTAGCGGCCAAGAGACCCAGTACTTC. The chain employs TRBV5-6 and TRBJ2-5; 7 bases match TRBD2. Germline CDR1 and CDR2: SGHDT and YYEEEE. V shed 2 bases and J 1 base; nucleotides not matched to a gene: 5. The length of the CDR3 is 15 residues.

The genes are TRBV5-4 and TRBJ1-2, with 10 positions matching TRBD1. This CDR3 is built from 16 residues. The trim removed 4 bases at V and 0 bases at J, leaving 6 bases unmatched. The germline V gene encodes CDR1 SGHNT and CDR2 YYREEE (reference sequence). The CDR3 is CASSNPGQGTNYGYTF. Written as DNA, the CDR3 is TGTGCCAGCAGCAACCCGGGACAGGGGACTAACTATGGCTACACCTTC.